This TCR beta chain was captured in a study of blood T cells in healthy people across ages (dated by TCRdb to the mid-2010s). Some background on the complete study: Template switching captured roughly one uniquely barcoded TCR beta cDNA molecule per two T cells in model experiments. To track age-related changes in TCR beta repertoire diversity, the study relied on deep sequencing normalized with unique cDNA molecular identifiers. The donors were split into four age groups: young (average about 15 years), middle-aged (39), aged (62) and long-lived (roughly 88). Donors of different ages were randomly distributed across sequencing lanes to avoid experimental bias. Using the same blood draw, the study looked at two additional independent replicas of 1 million unique cDNA reads for two donors, one aged 18 to 30 and the other aged 80 or older. The paper's findings and limits, for the study overall: Because the CMV infection status of the donors was unknown, age-related changes in expanded clonotypes may potentially have been confounded. Compared with the aged group, the long-lived group had more naive CD4+ T cells, fewer expanded clones and increased TCR diversity, a pattern suggesting age selection. Conclusive comparison of naive and antigen-experienced compartments was prevented by the profiling of bulk unsorted PBMCs. Estimates of total diversity based on one million sequenced T cells were considered lower bounds and underestimates. Observed TCR beta diversity correlated strongly with the percentage of naive T cells measured by flow cytometry. As age increased, observed TCR beta diversity per million T cells dropped in a roughly linear way, and a significant reduction was already evident by age 40.

The CDR3 measures 13 amino acids from cysteine to phenylalanine. The read is trimmed to its CDR3 DNA, 39 bases read in frame from base 1. CDR1 and CDR2 (MDHEN, SYDVKM) derive from the germline V gene. Trimming at the junction amounts to 6 bases on V and 6 bases on J, and the germline ends lie 14 bases apart. Libraries were prepared through 5' RACE. The sample was run on an Illumina HiSeq 2500. A second PCR of roughly 6 to 11 cycles was run with a J-beta primer mix and a sample-barcoded 5' primer. A template-switch 5' adaptor carrying 12 random nucleotides introduced a unique molecular identifier onto each TCR beta cDNA molecule. Each sample yielded at least 3 million CDR3-containing paired-end reads. First-strand cDNA was synthesized from all RNA with the Mint cDNA synthesis kit, primed by a TRBC-specific oligonucleotide. All cDNA was treated with uracil-DNA glycosylase and then went through a first 18-cycle PCR with the universal primers M1SS and BC2_uni_R. From the authors' description of their analysis: Normalization of each sample was performed by random selection of 1 million high-quality reads, each carrying a distinct molecular identifier. Instead of being binned into consensus sequences, reads that shared molecular identifiers were thrown out. MiTCR, with a Q25 quality threshold and the strictest error-elimination algorithm, was used for CDR3 identification, clonotype clustering and error correction. A nonparametric unseen species model with Euler transformation was used to estimate a lower bound on total TCR beta diversity. TCRdb took the public reads, trimmed them with fastp at Q25, ran MiXCR for clone calling and kept in-frame beta chains. Rows are unified per CDR3 protein, each entry keeping the most common DNA and genes. The V and J calls here are based on TCRdb, not the publication. This sample comprises roughly 1.4 million distinct CDR3 sequences, roughly 64% of them detected only once. The ten largest clones capture roughly 7% of the sample.

Donors were 40 or so systemically healthy Caucasian individuals from Russia aged roughly 6 to 90 years. Around 10 milliliters of peripheral blood were drawn from each donor into EDTA-treated Vacutainer tubes. PBMCs were isolated by Ficoll-Paque density-gradient centrifugation, with at least 6 million obtained per sample. Total RNA, at least 6 micrograms per sample, was extracted from PBMCs with Trizol reagent. Naive CD45RAhigh/CD27high T cell percentages were measured by flow cytometry on a PBMC aliquot from every donor. On this clonotype itself: This clone's antigen is unknown. Base qualities are not provided; no much larger clone lies one nucleotide away.

The rearranged segments are TRBV28 and TRBJ1-1, and the D gene may be TRBD1, 5 bases matching. Source material: blood. The source is a man aged 18 to 29 in good health. The DNA sequence is given as TGTGCCAGCAGACCCGGGACGGCCCCTGAAGCTTTCTTT. The resulting protein is CASRPGTAPEAFF.